The 2 T cell receptor beta chains below all came from one sample that was sequenced in a study of blood T cell repertoires in COVID-19. Here immunoSEQ multiplex PCR was the method, and the copy in TCRdb shows in-frame clones only, minus some. The profile shows under 350,000 clones, 85% to 90% of them singletons. The sequenced sample was PBMCs or T cells enriched from blood (not recorded which). Receptors originate from a woman aged 60-75 years who had recovered from COVID-19.

The genes are TRBV25-1 and TRBJ1-1, with D possibly being TRBD1 (6 bases). V lost 5 bases and J 6 bases, leaving 16 bases between the germline ends. CDR3 length: 14 residues. Germline V gene data show CDR1 as MGHDK and CDR2 as SYGVNS. The CDR3 spells CASSKTGLVPEAFF. CDR3 in DNA: TGTGCCAGCAGTAAGACAGGCCTCGTCCCTGAAGCTTTCTTT.

A remark on this clone: A junction boundary mismatches the germline segment, possibly from a read error. The chain joins TRBV6-5 to TRBJ1-2, with D possibly TRBD1 on 6 matching bases. The CDR3 has 13 amino acids. Germline CDR1 MNHEY, CDR2 SVGAGI. CDR3 nucleotide sequence: TGTGCCAGCAGTTACTACAGGGAGTCTCCCCCTATCTTC. Amino acid sequence: CASSYYRESPPIF.